This paragraph reports one T cell receptor (beta chain). Antigen unknown. Replicate PCRs run on sorted subsets employed roughly 180 ng DNA, 30,000 to 35,000 T cell genomes. Profiling relied on immunoSEQ multiplex PCR, and the TCRdb table lists in-frame clones only, not all of them. Here the sample spans about 1.5 million clones, about 96% being singletons. This sample is part of a study of shared clonotypes between healthy human individuals. About the study: Plates per donor: three CD4 naive, three CD4 memory, two CD8 naive, one CD8 memory. Notes on the study in general: Clonotype sharing across a handful of donors was observed for 4% to 5.5% of naive CD4 clonotypes. Although depth was large, rarefaction showed that sequencing of the sorted subsets was incomplete.

After removal of 1 base from V and 3 bases from J, the junction contained 5 bases not matched to a gene. Germline V gene sequence: CDR1 SGHAT, CDR2 FQNNGV. The CDR3 extends over 18 amino acids. Sequenced: naive CD4+ T cells sorted from blood. Subset meaning: CD45RA+ positively selected. The genes are TRBV11-2 and TRBJ2-4; 14 nucleotides line up with TRBD2. This TCR derives from a man between 25 and 39 years old in good health. The chain's CDR3 is CASSLAGLAGVGKNIQYF. Here the CDR3 DNA reads TGTGCCAGCAGCTTAGCGGGACTAGCGGGAGTGGGCAAAAACATTCAGTACTTC.